These T cell receptor beta chains were read from a single sample in a study of T-cell memory formation after mild COVID-19. Using its own MiXCR run on the 5' RACE reads, TCRdb lists one record per CDR3 protein. The sample holds about 150,000 distinct CDR3 sequences, approximately 13% seen once. Source material: PBMCs or a T cell subset sorted from them (not recorded which). The receptor set was obtained from a man aged 18-30 years who had mild COVID-19 (a few samples of this study predate the infection). Cell type and time point are not known. The CDR3 runs from the conserved cysteine through the conserved F or W. The D gene is left open where the match is weak. Where a row states a size, it is once, few, many or the class of an expanded clone; other rows omit it.

CDR3nt: TGTGCCAGCAGCTTGGATTGGAACTCTGAAGCTTTCTTT
CDR3aa: CASSLDWNSEAFF
d_gene: NA
v_gene: TRBV5-5
j_gene: TRBJ1-1
abundance: few

CDR3nt: TGTGCCAGCAGCTTTTCCCTTAATGAGCAGTTCTTC
CDR3aa: CASSFSLNEQFF
d_gene: NA
v_gene: TRBV7-2
j_gene: TRBJ2-1
abundance: many

CDR3nt: TGTGCCAGCAGCCAAGATCTATCGTTTGAGGACGGTGGAGAGACCCAGTACTTC
CDR3aa: CASSQDLSFEDGGETQYF
d_gene: NA
v_gene: TRBV14
j_gene: TRBJ2-5
abundance: NA

CDR3nt: TGCAGCGTTGAAACCCGGCTGGGCTCCTACGAGCAGTACTTC
CDR3aa: CSVETRLGSYEQYF
d_gene: NA
v_gene: TRBV29-1
j_gene: TRBJ2-7
abundance: NA

CDR3nt: TGTGCCAGCAGTTACTCGGCAGGGGGCCGGCTCGAGCAGTACTTC
CDR3aa: CASSYSAGGRLEQYF
d_gene: TRBD1
v_gene: TRBV6-2/TRBV6-3
j_gene: TRBJ2-7
abundance: NA

CDR3nt: TGTGCCAGCAGTTACGTCGGGAAAGAGACCCAGTACTTC
CDR3aa: CASSYVGKETQYF
d_gene: NA
v_gene: TRBV6-5
j_gene: TRBJ2-5
abundance: NA

CDR3nt: TGTGCCAGCTCACTCGATCTTATCGCGGATACGCAGTATTTT
CDR3aa: CASSLDLIADTQYF
d_gene: NA
v_gene: TRBV18
j_gene: TRBJ2-3
abundance: NA

CDR3nt: TGCAGTGCTAGAGATCCACTAGCGGGGGGTACCACCGGGGAGCTGTTTTTT
CDR3aa: CSARDPLAGGTTGELFF
d_gene: TRBD2
v_gene: TRBV20-1
j_gene: TRBJ2-2
abundance: few

CDR3nt: TGTGCCAGCAGCCGAGAGTTACTAGCGGGGACCCGCACAGATACGCAGTATTTT
CDR3aa: CASSRELLAGTRTDTQYF
d_gene: TRBD2
v_gene: TRBV4-2
j_gene: TRBJ2-3
abundance: few

CDR3nt: TGTGCCAGCAACAGGGAGGGGAACACTGAAGCTTTCTTT
CDR3aa: CASNREGNTEAFF
d_gene: NA
v_gene: TRBV2
j_gene: TRBJ1-1
abundance: NA

CDR3nt: TGTGCCAGCTCTCGGGGGGCCATCTCTGGGGCCAACGTCCTGACTTTC
CDR3aa: CASSRGAISGANVLTF
d_gene: NA
v_gene: TRBV18
j_gene: TRBJ2-6
abundance: NA

CDR3nt: TGTGCCAGCAGCCCAACCCGCGGGGGGGCTGGTGGCTACACCTTC
CDR3aa: CASSPTRGGAGGYTF
d_gene: NA
v_gene: TRBV7-2
j_gene: TRBJ1-2
abundance: NA

CDR3nt: TGTGCCAGCAGCAAAAGGGGACAGGGAAAGGGAGAGACCCAGTACTTC
CDR3aa: CASSKRGQGKGETQYF
d_gene: TRBD1
v_gene: TRBV11-2
j_gene: TRBJ2-5
abundance: NA